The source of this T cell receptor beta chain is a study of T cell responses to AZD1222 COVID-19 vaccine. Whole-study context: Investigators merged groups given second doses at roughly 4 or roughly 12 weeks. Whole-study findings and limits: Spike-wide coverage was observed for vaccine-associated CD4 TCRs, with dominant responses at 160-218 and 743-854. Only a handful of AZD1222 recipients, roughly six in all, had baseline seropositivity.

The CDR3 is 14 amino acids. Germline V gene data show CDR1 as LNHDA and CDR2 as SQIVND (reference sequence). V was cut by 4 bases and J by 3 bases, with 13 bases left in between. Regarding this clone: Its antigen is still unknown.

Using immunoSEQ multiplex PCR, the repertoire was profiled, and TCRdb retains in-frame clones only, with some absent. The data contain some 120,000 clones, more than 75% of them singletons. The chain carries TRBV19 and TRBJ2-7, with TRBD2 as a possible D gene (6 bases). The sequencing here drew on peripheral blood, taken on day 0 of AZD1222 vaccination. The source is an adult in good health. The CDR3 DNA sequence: TGTGCCAGTAGTAGGGGACTTCCCCTCTACGAGCAGTACTTC. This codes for CASSRGLPLYEQYF.